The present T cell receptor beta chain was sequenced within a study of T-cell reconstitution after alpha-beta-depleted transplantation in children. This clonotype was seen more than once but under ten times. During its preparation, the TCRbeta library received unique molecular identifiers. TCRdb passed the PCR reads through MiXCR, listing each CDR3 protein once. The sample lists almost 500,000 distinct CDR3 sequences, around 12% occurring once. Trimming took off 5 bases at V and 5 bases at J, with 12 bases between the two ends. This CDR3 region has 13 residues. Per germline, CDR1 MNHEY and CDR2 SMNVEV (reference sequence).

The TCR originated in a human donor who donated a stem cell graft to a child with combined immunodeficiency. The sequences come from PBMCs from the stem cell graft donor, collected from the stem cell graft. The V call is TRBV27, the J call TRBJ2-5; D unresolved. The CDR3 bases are TGTGCCAGCAGTCACGGACCTTCGGAGACCCAGTACTTC. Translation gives CASSHGPSETQYF.